This T cell receptor beta chain was captured in a study of cytomegalovirus exposure and HLA in healthy donors (dated by TCRdb to about 2017). Background for the entire study: In an earlier analysis of roughly 590 of the donors, around 300 Gb of sequence data and 90 million to 130 million unique TCR beta sequences from some 170 million T cells were reported. The study profiled the T cell repertoires of hundreds of subjects by immunosequencing and related them to cytomegalovirus serostatus. A later genetic analysis took genome-wide SNP genotypes for about 55% of the roughly 700 donors and used that subset as a discovery cohort. The study aimed to test whether signatures of past pathogen exposure could be identified by cataloging public T cell receptors. Among the roughly 400 genotyped donors, approximately 81% belonged to the genetic ancestry cluster associated with self-reported Caucasian donors. Both class I and class II loci were covered by HLA typing, at four-digit resolution. On average, roughly 250,000 unique TCR beta nucleotide sequences were sequenced per donor among 398 genotyped donors of the cohort, with 15% to 20% of those sequences being non-productive. The later analysis used no new phenotypic data to find candidate immune exposures, relying instead on TCR beta sequences and their occurrence across donors. All discovery cohort repertoires had been generated using a single sequencing platform. An earlier analysis of 587 of the donors applied high-throughput TCR beta sequencing to assess whether each TCR beta V gene segment acted as functional or pseudogenic. The study combined high-throughput TCR immunosequencing, statistical association of individual TCRs with disease status, and machine learning to predict cytomegalovirus infection status. In a later analysis, previously published TCR beta repertoires from several hundred donors were re-analyzed and high-resolution HLA genotyping was added so that TCR occurrence patterns could be studied. Donor age, sex, ethnicity and CMV serostatus were compiled together with the repertoire data. The number of donors typed differed by locus, with about 629-630 for A, B, C, DRB1 and DQB1, 522 for DQA1, 606 for DPA1, and under 490 for DPB1. Because of strong linkage in the cohort, four or five DR-DQ haplotypes were treated as single units for association and clustering. Besides the first cohort of about 730 subjects, a separate validation cohort made up of roughly 120 different subjects was used. An early release covering some 640 HLA-typed donors comprised about 310 gigabases of sequencing data and approximately 85 million unique TCR sequences. What the work shows at the level of the full study, not this receptor alone: Immune exposure information for the cohort was limited to CMV serostatus. Roughly uniform sequencing depth across donors was assumed in presence/absence analyses, although this assumption may not hold. A later analysis found that TCR association rates varied across HLA loci, with DRB1 alleles showing the most associated TCRs and HLA-C alleles the fewest. Around 16 rarely observed V segments, including chromosome 9 orphons, were excluded from the earlier analysis of almost 600 of the donors because counts were too low. A later analysis found that HLA-associated TCR beta chains were more clonally expanded and had lower generation probabilities than equally common non-associated chains. Most TCR sequences were observed very rarely across donors, whereas some public TCRs were present in many individuals. In an earlier analysis of roughly 500 of the donors, most TCR beta V segments appeared in productive rearrangements about 87% or about 30% of the time, broadly matching IMGT annotations. In vitro tests confirmed that a few of the cytomegalovirus-associated TCR beta chains recognize cytomegalovirus antigens. In a later analysis, several top co-occurrence clusters were reported to appear linked to parvovirus B19, influenza, CMV and Epstein-Barr virus. A later genetic analysis reported fewer N-insertions in productive TCRs among donors in an Asian-associated ancestry cluster than the approximately 670-donor mean. Most CMV-associated TCR beta chains appeared to be HLA-restricted in a later analysis, and the HLA associations seemed to be driven largely by CMV exposure. The cohort was sequenced for TCR beta chains only, and without alpha or paired-chain data the features that could be detected were limited. A further reported finding was that TCR beta sequences accurately predicted the HLA-A and HLA-B alleles for most subjects in the first cohort. A later genetic analysis associated a missense DCLRE1C variant with V-gene and J-gene trimming of TCR beta chains, and an independent cohort replicated the association. In both the original and validation cohorts, the classifier was reported to diagnose cytomegalovirus status with high specificity and sensitivity. A group of highly shared sequence variants was considered likely to be a technical artifact of the sequencing pipeline. A total of 164 TCR beta chains were listed by the study as associated with cytomegalovirus. According to the authors, the approach could potentially be generalized to other disease states and immunological phenotypes. Because HLA typing was unavailable for some donors at each locus, only the typed subset was used in association tests. A later analysis associated 16,951 TCR beta sequences with specific HLA alleles at a false discovery rate of 0.05. Some IMGT-functional V segments, including TRBV6-2 and TRBV6-3, could not be told apart with the 87-base-pair reads, so those segments were excluded. Correlated functional status among segregating V segments might be attributable to linkage disequilibrium, but an unknown experimental factor could not be ruled out. When HLA alleles, especially DR and DQ, strongly co-occurred, TCR associations were difficult to assign to individual alleles.

For CDR1 and CDR2, the germline V gene (reference sequence) lists LNHDA and SQIVND. V is clipped by 7 bases and J by 5 bases, and the sequence between their germline boundaries is 11 bases long. Inclusive of the bounding cysteine and phenylalanine, the CDR3 is 12 residues long. Of the read, only the CDR3 DNA is kept; its 36 bases are in frame from base 1. Library preparation employed the immunoSEQ multiplex PCR assay. For the multiplex PCR, a mixture combining 60 forward primers for TCR Vbeta segments and 13 reverse primers for TCR Jbeta segments was used. A multiplex PCR assay on genomic DNA amplified the CDR3 region of rearranged TCR beta genes. Amplified TCR beta libraries were sequenced as 87-base-pair reads on the Illumina HiSeq System. The study's own analysis went as follows. A later analysis counted about 80 million unique TCR beta chains across the 650 to 700 repertoires, and 10 million to 12 million of these chains were shared by at least two donors. To remove PCR and sequencing errors, raw reads were error-corrected and collapsed into unique sequences using a nearest-neighbor algorithm that merged closely related sequences. To assign V, D and J gene segments, CDR3 sequences were aligned to IMGT reference sequences. For a sequence to be retained, at least a six-nucleotide match to both a V gene segment and a J gene segment was required. Rearrangements were called productive when the CDR3 lacked stop codons and stayed in frame with V and J; all others were non-productive. CDR3 was defined by IMGT convention, running from the second conserved V-encoded cysteine to the conserved J-encoded phenylalanine. The earlier analysis of approximately 500 of the donors excluded sequences that lacked an unambiguous match to a single V gene segment. An earlier analysis of 587 of the donors called V segments functional above 56.7% productive rearrangements and segregating when the between-donor standard deviation exceeded 5%. A statistical classification framework was developed to diagnose cytomegalovirus status using the catalog of TCR beta chain sequences. In a later analysis, V and J genes were assigned by comparing TCR nucleotide sequences against IMGT/GENE-DB human TR gene sequences. The TCRdist pipeline was used in a later analysis to assign CDR3 sequences and most-parsimonious VDJ recombination scenarios. A later analysis defined each TCR beta chain by its CDR3 amino acid sequence plus V-gene family, and excluded reads lacking a unique V-gene family. A later analysis removed 450 to 600 highly shared, low-generation-probability nucleotide sequences to deal with suspected cross-contamination and a sequencing artifact. In a later analysis, a clonal expansion index for each public chain was calculated from normalized within-repertoire ranks of inferred template counts. A later analysis computed generation probabilities with a VDJ recombination model fitted to out-of-frame rearrangements, and checked the results against IGoR. In a later analysis, TCR-TCR, TCR-HLA and TCR-CMV co-occurrence was scored with hypergeometric tests, and a repertoire-size bias correction was applied to TCR pairs. To estimate false discovery rates, a later analysis permuted the HLA or CMV assignments 20 times. In a later analysis, co-occurring TCRs were grouped with DBSCAN, and TCRdist sequence similarity was added when clustering was performed within HLA-allele-positive subsets. Co-occurrence clustering excluded repertoires with fewer than 30,000 or more than 120,000 public chains, plus five with anomalous nucleotide sharing. TCRdb obtained this table from immuneACCESS and retained in-frame rearrangements with V and J assigned. These tables miss some clones; where compared with another copy, unresolved V genes account for less than half of the shortfall, and the remainder is unexplained. The V and J calls and clone size are taken from that table; D and trimming were inferred from the DNA. For this sample the table gives roughly 170,000 clones, of which roughly 86% were detected only once. The top ten hold 4.8% of the sample.

The cohort was made up of approximately 670 healthy bone marrow donors. All cohort members were sampled while nominally healthy, although unrecorded immune exposures were likely present. The donor was CMV seropositive and belonged to the group of 250 to 350 seropositive cohort members. Each donor provided a peripheral blood sample, and peripheral blood mononuclear cells were used for TCR beta sequencing. Genomic DNA was extracted from the blood cell samples with the Qiagen DNeasy Blood Extraction Kit. Note on this clone: Its antigen is unknown. Base qualities were left out, and no much larger clone turns up one base away.

The sequencing sample was made of PBMCs. This TCR was sampled from a girl aged 10 to 17 in good health and CMV-seropositive. Rearrangement joined TRBV19 to TRBJ1-1; no confident D gene assignment can be made. The DNA reads TGTGCCAGTATTTCAAGAGGAACTGAAGCTTTCTTT. Its protein reads: CASISRGTEAFF.